Ten or more counts support the clone carrying this T cell receptor (beta chain). Healthy Caucasians provided all donations. A single record per CDR3 protein comes from TCRdb applying MiXCR to the 5' RACE reads. The sample lists about 240,000 distinct CDR3 sequences, approximately 6.8% occurring once. The data derive from a study of identical twins. Trimming removed 3 bases from V and 0 bases from J, with 8 bases in between. CDR1 is KGHDR, CDR2 SFDVKD, per germline. The CDR3 runs to 15 residues. These data are also associated with another study on yellow fever vaccine responses in identical twins.

The chain employs TRBV24-1 and TRBJ2-1, with TRBD2 as a possible D gene (6 bases). This TCR came from a woman between 18 and 29 years old in good health. The sample taken for sequencing was CD8+ T cells sorted from blood. The CDR3 loop is CATSDAGSSYNEQFF. The CDR3 DNA sequence: TGTGCCACCAGTGATGCGGGGAGCTCCTACAATGAGCAGTTCTTC.